This TCR beta chain was sequenced in a study of T cells generated in artificial thymic organoids (TCRdb year 2017). About the investigation overall: TCR alpha and beta CDR3 repertoires of in vitro artificial thymic organoid-derived CD8 single positive T cells were compared with thymic and peripheral blood naive CD8 T cells. The repertoire sequencing data shown were described as representative of three independent experiments.

Separate semi-nested PCR amplifications were run for the TCRalpha and TCRbeta libraries, using Advantage 2 and reverse primers located in the TRAC or TRBC constant regions. The amount of total RNA going into first-strand cDNA synthesis ranged between roughly 3 and 550 ng. TCR cDNA libraries were generated by 5'-RACE using the SMARTer PCR cDNA Synthesis kit, with a poly-dT primer employed for first-strand synthesis. The semi-nested reverse primers in the constant regions carried 5-nucleotide sample-specific barcodes, and the PCR products were cleaned up with the Zymo DNA Clean and Concentrator-5 kit. As many as ten barcoded samples were combined into a pool, ligated to Illumina adaptors, and sequenced on an Illumina MiSeq as 2 x 150 bp paired-end reads. The study's own analysis went as follows. After demultiplexing, reads were aligned with BLAT to a custom library containing all human TRAV, TRAJ, TRBV, TRBD and TRBJ combinations from IMGT. The best BLAT hits were picked using pslCDnaFilter (-maxAligns=1, -ignoreIntrons), and custom Perl scripts were used to calculate clonotype frequencies. Using fastp at Q25 and MiXCR, TCRdb reprocessed the public reads and kept productive beta chains. Rows merge per CDR3 protein into single entries with the most common DNA and genes. These V and J calls rely on TCRdb rather than the paper's analysis. The sample profile shows 8,200 or so distinct CDR3 sequences; around 25% of them were found once. The top ten constitute around 3.1% of the sample.

By share, this clonotype ranks as medium-sized (0.01 to 0.1%). Its antigen target is currently unknown. It has no much larger one-base neighbor in the sample; base qualities were not kept. To build the artificial thymic organoids, human HSPCs were aggregated with MS5 murine stromal cells that had been transduced with human DLL1, and the aggregates were cultured at an air-liquid interface. Organoids were seeded with FACS-purified CD34+CD3- hematopoietic stem and progenitor cells depleted of residual T cells. The organoids were grown in serum-free RB27 medium, which consisted of RPMI 1640 supplemented with B27, FLT3L, IL-7 and ascorbic acid. Organoid and thymic CD3+TCRalphabeta+CD8 single positive T cells were FACS sorted before RNA extraction. For each sample, total RNA was purified from about 40,000 to 200,000 sorted cells using the RNeasy Micro kit, and RNA quality was assessed on an Agilent RNA 6000 Nano chip.

General findings and caveats noted by the study authors: Organoid-derived T cells showed no skewing in Valpha or Vbeta usage, which argues against dominance of unconventional lineages or clonal expansions. Physiological TCR clonotype diversity, comparable to that of thymic and blood naive CD8 T cells, was observed in organoid-derived CD8 single positive T cells.

Between the V and J ends, shortened by 2 bases and 6 bases respectively, the junction contains 10 bases. Reading the germline V gene gives CDR1 MGHRA and CDR2 YSYEKL. The CDR3 goes from the cysteine to the phenylalanine over 13 residues. Only CDR3 DNA is held: 39 bases, read in frame from base 1. Recombination linked TRBV4-1 to TRBJ1-2, with the D gene not clear enough to name. This clonotype was obtained from a human donor who gave cord blood stem cells for thymic organoid culture, a cardiac surgery patient who gave postnatal thymus, or a blood donor (not recorded which). The sequenced material came from naive CD8+ T cells grown in artificial thymic organoids from cord blood stem and progenitor cells. The cell subset or site label, as the study defines it: CD3+TCRalphabeta+CD8SP T cells; for blood, CD45RO-CCR7+ naive CD8+ T cells. CDR3 region: CASSQRTDHGYTF. The nucleotides read TGCGCCAGCAGCCAAAGGACGGACCATGGCTACACCTTC.